The 5 T cell receptor beta chains listed next were all sequenced from one sample in a study of shared clonotypes between healthy human individuals. Sequencing used immunoSEQ multiplex PCR; TCRdb keeps in-frame clones, though not all of them. The table includes more than 500,000 clones, around 96% detected once. The sequencing input was naive CD4+ T cells sorted from blood. The subset is: CD45RA+ positively selected. The source is a woman in her twenties or thirties in good health.

This clone occurred once. CDR3 sequence (DNA): TGTGCCAGCAGCCAACTAGCGGAGGGGAACGAGCAGTACTTC. Translation: CASSQLAEGNEQYF. J is TRBJ2-7 and V is TRBV14; 7 positions match TRBD2. Germline CDR1 SGHDN, CDR2 FVKESK. The CDR3 contains 14 residues. With 2 bases clipped from V and 5 bases from J, the junction kept 6 bases outside the gene matches.

This clone has just one count. The chain has TRBV7-7 and TRBJ2-3; TRBD2 agrees at 14 bases. Germline lookup yields CDR1 SSHAT and CDR2 FNYEAQ (reference sequence). The CDR3 spans 16 residues. Losses at the gene ends were 5 bases for V and 2 bases for J; bases not matched to a gene: 3. The CDR3 loop reads CASSRGLAGATDTQYF. The CDR3 coding sequence is TGTGCCAGCAGCCGGGGACTAGCGGGGGCCACAGATACGCAGTATTTT.

The gene calls are TRBV28 and TRBJ1-1; TRBD1 matches 8 bases. CDR1 MDHEN and CDR2 SYDVKM come from the germline V gene. V was pared by 5 bases and J by 8 bases, with 10 bases of the junction left unmatched. The CDR3 has 14 residues. CDR3 bases: TGTGCCAGCAGTCCCAGGGGGCGATGGGAGGAAGCTTTCTTT. Its translation is CASSPRGRWEEAFF.

The chain has TRBV7-9 and TRBJ1-1; 9 nucleotides align to TRBD1. This CDR3 has 17 residues. J was trimmed by 5 bases and V by 5 bases; bases with no gene match: 15. Germline loops: CDR1 SEHNR, CDR2 FQNEAQ (reference sequence). This CDR3 reads CASSTTRQGEVLTEAFF. CDR3 sequence (DNA): TGTGCCAGCAGCACAACACGACAGGGGGAGGTATTGACTGAAGCTTTCTTT.

J is TRBJ1-1 and V is TRBV5-1; 10 nucleotides match TRBD1. V dropped 0 bases and J dropped 8; count of bases not matched to a gene: 13. The germline V gene has CDR1 SGHRS and CDR2 YFSETQ. The CDR3 sequence is 17 residues long. Here the CDR3 reads CASSLAGTGVIRMEAFF. CDR3 DNA: TGCGCCAGCAGCTTGGCCGGGACAGGGGTGATTCGTATGGAAGCTTTCTTT.